Listed below are T cell receptor beta chains from one sample, sequenced in a study of blood T cell repertoires in COVID-19. Some clones are missing from TCRdb's copy, which holds only in-frame ones; the method was immunoSEQ multiplex PCR. The sample carries fewer than 250,000 clones, 88% recorded once. Material for sequencing was peripheral blood. All receptors derive from a woman aged 60-75 years with acute or convalescent COVID-19. Both conserved end residues are part of each CDR3. Fields, in order: D gene, J gene, V gene, clone size, CDR3 protein, CDR3 DNA. The D gene is left open where the match is weak. A row's size may be missing; if present it is once, few, many or a size class.

NA TRBJ1-5 TRBV19 NA CASSITGDQPQHF TGTGCCAGTAGTATAACGGGGGATCAGCCCCAGCATTTT
TRBD2 TRBJ2-5 TRBV18 NA CASSGLAGIQETQYF TGTGCCAGCTCCGGACTAGCGGGGATCCAAGAGACCCAGTACTTC
NA TRBJ2-3 TRBV7-3 NA CASSLNNRRLRTDTQYF TGTGCCAGCAGCTTAAATAATAGGAGACTACGCACAGATACGCAGTATTTT
NA TRBJ2-1 TRBV28 NA CASSLMRRGSYNEQFF TGTGCCAGCAGCCTTATGAGACGGGGATCCTACAATGAGCAGTTCTTC
TRBD1 TRBJ1-3 TRBV10-2 NA CASSGRTGNYSGNTIYF TGCGCCAGCAGTGGTCGGACAGGGAACTACTCTGGAAACACCATATATTTT
NA TRBJ2-5 TRBV7-2 NA CASSRYTGTQETQYF TGTGCCAGCAGCCGGTACACAGGGACACAAGAGACCCAGTACTTC
NA TRBJ2-1 TRBV11-3 once CASSFAGDNEQFF TGTGCCAGCAGCTTTGCCGGGGACAATGAGCAGTTCTTC
NA TRBJ2-1 TRBV29-1 NA CSVEVTRVSEVEQFF TGCAGCGTTGAGGTAACCCGAGTCAGCGAGGTTGAGCAGTTCTTC
NA TRBJ2-3 TRBV30 NA CAWSPPASGTQYF TGTGCCTGGAGCCCCCCCGCCTCGGGTACGCAGTATTTT
NA TRBJ1-4 TRBV7-9 NA CASSFPTGVFEKLFF TGTGCCAGCAGCTTCCCGACAGGAGTCTTTGAAAAACTGTTTTTT
TRBD1 TRBJ2-7 TRBV9 NA CASSTGQGATYEQYF TGTGCCAGCAGCACAGGACAGGGGGCAACCTACGAGCAGTACTTC
NA TRBJ1-2 TRBV7-9 NA CASSLSANYGYTF TGTGCCAGCAGCTTATCAGCTAACTATGGCTACACCTTC
TRBD2 TRBJ2-2 TRBV6-5 NA CGSFGGSNTGELFF TGTGGGAGCTTCGGGGGGTCGAACACCGGGGAGCTGTTTTTT
TRBD1 TRBJ1-1 TRBV30 NA CAWRKDRGRVGGNTEAFF TGTGCCTGGAGAAAGGACAGGGGGCGAGTTGGAGGGAACACTGAAGCTTTCTTT
TRBD2 TRBJ2-5 TRBV7-2 NA CASSTWTSGRGTQYF TGTGCCAGCAGCACTTGGACTAGCGGGAGAGGGACCCAGTACTTC
NA TRBJ1-1 TRBV28 NA CTRTVQMNTEAFF TGTACCCGGACAGTCCAAATGAACACTGAAGCTTTCTTT
NA TRBJ1-5 TRBV11-2 NA CASSFLFRSSNQPQHF TGTGCCAGCAGCTTCTTATTCCGGAGTTCCAATCAGCCCCAGCATTTT
NA TRBJ1-1 TRBV3-1/TRBV3-2 NA CASSQDTVRTEAFF TGTGCCAGCAGTCAAGACACAGTTCGCACTGAAGCTTTCTTT
NA TRBJ2-1 TRBV5-8 NA CASSLGSRGPGNEQFF TGTGCCAGCAGCTTGGGTTCTAGAGGTCCTGGAAATGAGCAGTTCTTC
TRBD1 TRBJ2-7 TRBV7-2 NA CASSYWTGTYEQYF TGTGCCAGCAGCTATTGGACAGGAACCTACGAGCAGTACTTC
TRBD2 TRBJ2-7 TRBV7-9 NA CASSGTSGRAPTYEQYF TGTGCCAGCAGCGGGACTAGCGGGAGGGCCCCAACCTACGAGCAGTACTTC
NA TRBJ2-2 TRBV13 NA CASSFRARGIGELFF TGTGCCAGCAGCTTTCGGGCAAGGGGTATAGGGGAGCTGTTTTTT
NA TRBJ2-3 TRBV7-9 NA CASSFGASRADTQYF TGTGCCAGCAGCTTTGGTGCATCCCGGGCAGATACGCAGTATTTT
TRBD1 TRBJ1-4 TRBV30 NA CASDRSNEKLFF TGTGCCTCGGACAGGTCTAATGAAAAACTGTTTTTT
NA TRBJ2-3 TRBV10-1 NA CASSESRSGRADTQYF TGCGCCAGCAGTGAGTCGAGGAGCGGAAGGGCAGATACGCAGTATTTT
NA TRBJ1-5 TRBV28 once CASSFNQGNQPQHF TGTGCCAGCAGTTTTAATCAGGGAAATCAGCCCCAGCATTTT
NA TRBJ1-2 TRBV2 NA CASSEERSYGYTF TGTGCCAGCAGTGAAGAGAGAAGCTATGGCTACACCTTC
TRBD1 TRBJ1-5 TRBV3-1/TRBV3-2 NA CASSQGDRAGQPQHF TGTGCCAGCAGCCAAGGGGACAGGGCGGGACAGCCCCAGCATTTT
NA TRBJ1-3 TRBV9 NA CASSLGGSGNTIYF TGTGCCAGCAGCCTGGGGGGGTCCGGAAACACCATATATTTT
TRBD1 TRBJ1-2 TRBV19 NA CASSTPGQGYYTF TGTGCCAGTAGTACCCCGGGACAGGGGTACTACACCTTC
NA TRBJ1-6 TRBV5-1 NA CASSDPGNSPLHF TGCGCCAGCAGCGATCCAGGGAATTCACCCCTCCACTTT
TRBD1 TRBJ1-4 TRBV7-2 NA CASSSGQGLFEKLFF TGTGCCAGCAGCTCTGGACAGGGGTTATTTGAAAAACTGTTTTTT
NA TRBJ1-1 TRBV2 few CASSLQMNTEAFF TGTGCCAGCAGTTTACAGATGAACACTGAAGCTTTCTTT